A single sample gave rise to the 13 T cell receptor beta chains below, sequenced in a study of cytomegalovirus exposure and HLA in healthy donors. Profiling relied on immunoSEQ multiplex PCR, and the TCRdb table lists in-frame clones only, not all of them. The table includes fewer than 150,000 clones, 82% detected once. Sequenced input: PBMCs. The receptor set was obtained from a man aged 25-40 years in good health and CMV-seropositive.

The J gene is TRBJ1-3, the V gene TRBV5-6, with 7 nucleotides matching TRBD1. CDR3 size: 15 residues. After removal of 4 bases from V and 0 bases from J, the junction contained 4 bases not matched to a gene. Germline V gene lookup returns CDR1 SGHDT and CDR2 YYEEEE. The CDR3 DNA reads TGTGCCAGCAGCATAGGGACAGTCTCTGGAAACACCATATATTTT. This encodes CASSIGTVSGNTIYF.

This clone was observed a few times. V and J are TRBV6-1 and TRBJ1-2; a possible D gene is TRBD1 (5 bases). Germline CDR1 reads MNHNS; CDR2 reads SASEGT. This CDR3 contains 14 residues. The ends were cut back, 5 bases at V and 4 bases at J, with 14 bases in the middle. CDR3 nucleotides: TGTGCCAGCAGTTCGAGAGGACACCTCTATGGCTACACCTTC. This encodes CASSSRGHLYGYTF.

V and J are TRBV5-4 and TRBJ2-1, with a possible D match to TRBD1 (5 bases). This CDR3 has 13 residues. V dropped 1 base and J dropped 9 bases, with 11 bases sitting between them. Germline V lookup: CDR1 SGHNT, CDR2 YYREEE (reference sequence). The CDR3 DNA reads as TGTGCCAGCAGCTTGATCGCAGGGCTTGAGCAGTTCTTC. The encoded protein is CASSLIAGLEQFF.

J is TRBJ1-3 and V is TRBV4-2; D possibly corresponds to TRBD1 (6 bases). The germline V and J ends were trimmed by 0 bases and 3 bases, with 6 bases remaining between them. The germline CDR1 and CDR2 sequences are LGHNA and YNFKEQ. CDR3 length: 14 amino acids. The CDR3 DNA follows: TGTGCCAGCAGCCAAGACAGGGGTGGAAACACCATATATTTT. This sequence encodes CASSQDRGGNTIYF.

The chain carries TRBV6-1 and TRBJ1-2; D might be TRBD1 (6 bases). Between the trimmed V and J ends, which lost 4 bases and 3 bases, there was a span of 15 bases. Germline CDR1 and CDR2: MNHNS and SASEGT. The CDR3 is 15 residues long. The CDR3 sequence: CASSAGHLGDYGYTF. The CDR3 nucleotides read TGTGCCAGCAGTGCGGGACATCTTGGGGACTATGGCTACACCTTC.

This clone was recorded only once. The rearrangement uses TRBV27 and TRBJ1-2, with a weak D call TRBD1 (5 bases). Looked up from germline, CDR1 is MNHEY and CDR2 is SMNVEV (reference sequence). CDR3 length: 13 residues. Trimming pared 6 bases from V and 7 bases from J, leaving 15 bases between. The CDR3 sequence: CASSLQLGVGYTF. For the CDR3, the DNA is TGTGCCAGCAGCCTTCAGTTAGGGGTTGGCTACACCTTC.

This chain uses TRBV5-6 with TRBJ2-3; 10 nucleotides match TRBD2. The CDR3 spans 14 residues. In germline, CDR1 is SGHDT, CDR2 YYEEEE. Losses at the gene ends were 4 bases for V and 8 bases for J; bases not matched to a gene: 7. CDR3 loop: CASSKAGGPGTQYF. The DNA of the CDR3 is TGTGCCAGCAGCAAAGCGGGGGGGCCTGGTACGCAGTATTTT.

This sequence joins TRBV6-5 and TRBJ2-1; 7 nucleotides match TRBD2. This CDR3 is built from 14 residues. Trimming removed 1 base from V and 7 bases from J; junction bases left unmatched: 4. Per germline, CDR1 MNHEY and CDR2 SVGAGI. The CDR3 sequence is CASSYFAGVNEQFF. CDR3 bases: TGTGCCAGCAGTTACTTTGCGGGAGTGAATGAGCAGTTCTTC.

The chain joins TRBV6-1 to TRBJ2-3, with 8 bases identical to TRBD1. The junction had 3 bases not matched to a gene; V was cut back by 6 bases and J by 1 base. This CDR3 has 14 amino acids. Germline assignment: CDR1 MNHNS and CDR2 SASEGT. For the CDR3, the DNA is TGTGCCAGCAGAGGACAGGGACGCACAGATACGCAGTATTTT. Protein: CASRGQGRTDTQYF.

This chain uses TRBV5-6 with TRBJ1-1, with D possibly matching TRBD1 (5 bases). This CDR3 is built from 13 residues. Germline lookup yields CDR1 SGHDT and CDR2 YYEEEE. Trimming shortened V by 5 bases and J by 5 bases, and 13 bases separated the two germline ends. CDR3 amino acids: CASRQDLGTEAFF. The CDR3 DNA sequence: TGTGCCAGCAGACAGGATTTGGGGACTGAAGCTTTCTTT.

The chain combines TRBV7-9 with TRBJ2-1; 7 bases line up with TRBD2. J lost 2 bases, V lost 3 bases, and 4 bases had no gene match. There are 15 residues in the CDR3. From germline, CDR1 is SEHNR and CDR2 FQNEAQ (reference sequence). The CDR3 sequence is CASSLLAGAYNEQFF. The CDR3 nucleotides read TGTGCCAGCAGCTTGTTGGCGGGAGCCTACAATGAGCAGTTCTTC.

This chain joins TRBV23-1 and TRBJ1-5; 10 bases align to TRBD1. TRBV23-1 is an ORF, and what it does is uncertain. J gave up 2 bases and V 4 bases, and 2 bases lay outside the gene matches. This CDR3 spans 15 amino acids. Here the CDR3 reads CASSRQGAGNQPQHF. DNA for the CDR3: TGCGCCAGCAGTCGACAGGGGGCAGGCAATCAGCCCCAGCATTTT.

This chain joins TRBV7-9 and TRBJ2-7; 10 bases are a match to TRBD2. Germline V gives CDR1 SEHNR, CDR2 FQNEAQ (reference sequence). V dropped 0 bases and J dropped 3; count of bases not matched to a gene: 2. There are 15 residues in the CDR3. This CDR3 is CASSLALAGRYEQYF. In nucleotides, the CDR3 is TGTGCCAGCAGCTTAGCACTAGCGGGACGCTACGAGCAGTACTTC. Complete variable domain (other parts from reference TRBV7-9 and TRBJ2-7): DTGVSQNPRHKITKRGQNVTFRCDPISEHNRLYWYRQTLGQGPEFLTYFQNEAQLEKSRLLSDRFSAERPKGSFSTLEIQRTEQGDSAMYLCASSLALAGRYEQYFGPGTRLTVT.